Below are 13 T cell receptor beta chains sequenced from a single sample in a study of cytomegalovirus exposure and HLA in healthy donors. A multiplex PCR was run with 60 Vbeta primers and 13 Jbeta primers. The table came from immunoSEQ multiplex PCR; TCRdb's copy has only in-frame clones and leaves some out. This sample contains approximately 110,000 clones. The sequencing sample was made of PBMCs. Receptors originate from a man aged 35 to 55 in good health and CMV-seronegative.

Concerning this clone: The conserved final phenylalanine or tryptophan is absent from the CDR3, which likely points to a read error. The chain has TRBV7-9 and TRBJ2-7; the match to TRBD2 covers 10 bases. The germline CDR1 and CDR2 sequences are SEHNR and FQNEAQ (reference sequence). The CDR3 extends over 14 amino acids. J gave up 2 bases and V 2 bases, and 0 bases lay outside the gene matches. CDR3 DNA sequence: TGTGCCAGCAGCTTACTAGCGGGGGCCTACGAGCAGTACCTC. It yields the protein CASSLLAGAYEQYL.

The rearrangement links TRBV29-1 to TRBJ1-2; D might be TRBD1 (5 bases). CDR3 length equals 14 residues. Per germline, CDR1 SQVTM and CDR2 ANQGSEA. Deletions cut 7 bases from V and 0 bases from J, with 15 bases between. This chain's CDR3 is CSADQGGANYGYTF. In DNA, the CDR3 is TGCAGCGCTGATCAGGGCGGAGCTAACTATGGCTACACCTTC. The variable domain in full, with the rest retrieved from reference TRBV29-1 and TRBJ1-2, is SAVISQKPSRDICQRGTSLTIQCQVDSQVTMMFWYRQQPGQSLTLIATANQGSEATYESGFVIDKFPISRPNLTFSTLTVSNMSPEDSSIYLCSADQGGANYGYTFGSGTRLTVV.

V usage is TRBV4-3 and J usage is TRBJ2-7, with 7 positions matching TRBD1. The junction had 10 bases not matched to a gene; V was cut back by 4 bases and J by 1 base. The CDR3 is made up of 16 amino acids. Germline V gene data show CDR1 as LGHNA and CDR2 as YSLEER. The CDR3 loop is CASSPQTGLQSYEQYF. In DNA form, the CDR3 reads TGCGCCAGCAGCCCACAGACAGGGCTTCAGTCCTACGAGCAGTACTTC.

The rearrangement links TRBV6-1 to TRBJ2-7, with TRBD2 as a possible D gene (6 bases). V gave up 5 bases and J gave up 3 bases, with 11 bases separating them. The CDR3 extends over 13 amino acids. Germline V CDR1 and CDR2: MNHNS, SASEGT. The CDR3, as DNA: TGTGCCAGCAGTCGGGACTTCGGCTACGAGCAGTACTTC. Translating gives CASSRDFGYEQYF.

This chain joins TRBV6-8 and TRBJ2-5; 8 nucleotides match TRBD2. J was trimmed by 6 bases and V by 7 bases; bases with no gene match: 7. The CDR3 runs 13 residues. Germline V lookup: CDR1 MNHGY, CDR2 SAAAGT. This CDR3 reads CASTPRLAKTQYF. As DNA, the CDR3 is TGTGCCAGCACCCCCCGACTAGCGAAGACCCAGTACTTC.

The chain employs TRBV27 and TRBJ2-7; TRBD1 is a possible D gene (6 bases). The CDR3 is made up of 15 amino acids. The germline V gene encodes CDR1 MNHEY and CDR2 SMNVEV (reference sequence). Trimming shortened V by 3 bases and J by 3 bases, and 15 bases separated the two germline ends. CDR3 sequence: CASSLGANYIYEQYF. CDR3 coding DNA: TGTGCCAGCAGTTTGGGGGCCAACTATATCTACGAGCAGTACTTC.

The genes are TRBV5-1 and TRBJ1-2; 7 nucleotides agree with TRBD1. Per the germline V gene, CDR1 is SGHRS and CDR2 is YFSETQ. V shed 0 bases and J 8 bases; nucleotides not matched to a gene: 1. The CDR3 contains 12 residues. The CDR3 loop is CASSLGDSGYTF. DNA of the CDR3: TGCGCCAGCAGCTTGGGGGACAGCGGCTACACCTTC.

This chain links TRBV15 with TRBJ2-5, with 12 positions matching TRBD1. The J call may be incorrect, as the DNA end agrees better with TRBJ2-7. The germline gives CDR1 LNHNV, CDR2 YYDKDF (reference sequence). This CDR3 contains 18 residues. CDR3 region: CATSYLLPGQGATYEQYF. In DNA, the CDR3 is TGTGCCACCAGCTACCTGCTCCCGGGACAGGGGGCGACCTACGAGCAGTACTTC.

The chain uses TRBV13 and TRBJ2-1; no definite D call. Germline V gene data show CDR1 as PRHDT and CDR2 as FYEKMQ (reference sequence). Trimming shortened V by 5 bases and J by 5 bases, and 7 bases separated the two germline ends. This CDR3 contains 12 residues. CDR3 protein: CASSLLDNEQFF. In nucleotides, the CDR3 is TGTGCCAGCAGCCTACTGGACAATGAGCAGTTCTTC. Complete variable domain (other parts from reference TRBV13 and TRBJ2-1): AAGVIQSPRHLIKEKRETATLKCYPIPRHDTVYWYQQGPGQDPQFLISFYEKMQSDKGSIPDRFSAQQFSDYHSELNMSSLELGDSALYFCASSLLDNEQFFGPGTRLTVL.

The V and J genes are TRBV9 and TRBJ2-1; 13 nucleotides align to TRBD2. The CDR3 spans 17 residues. The germline V gene has CDR1 SGDLS and CDR2 YYNGEE. Trimming at V came to 3 bases and at J to 6 bases, leaving 9 bases not matched to a gene. This CDR3 reads CASSERGTSGMSNEQFF. The CDR3 DNA sequence: TGTGCCAGCAGCGAACGCGGGACTAGCGGGATGAGCAATGAGCAGTTCTTC.

The chain has TRBV18 and TRBJ2-5; possible D gene TRBD1, 7 bases. The better agreement between TRBJ2-7 and the DNA end casts doubt on the J call. The CDR3 consists of 14 residues. The germline CDR1 and CDR2 sequences are KGHSH and LQKENI. Here the CDR3 DNA reads TGTGCCAGCTCACCGGGGGGACAGTACTACGAGCAGTACTTC. It translates to CASSPGGQYYEQYF.

This chain connects TRBV7-9 to TRBJ1-1; 8 positions agree with TRBD1. In germline, CDR1 is SEHNR, CDR2 FQNEAQ (reference sequence). Unmatched junction bases numbered 12, after V lost 4 bases and J lost 8 bases. The CDR3 has 15 amino acids. The CDR3 is CASSSGGAGDREAFF. CDR3 in DNA: TGTGCCAGCAGCTCAGGGGGCGCGGGTGATCGGGAAGCTTTCTTT.

V is TRBV4-2 and J is TRBJ1-4; no definite D call. Trimming removed 4 bases from V and 0 bases from J, with 6 bases in between. The CDR3 totals 14 residues. The germline V gene has CDR1 LGHNA and CDR2 YNFKEQ. CDR3 in DNA: TGTGCCAGCAGCCTCAGCGCAACTAATGAAAAACTGTTTTTT. Residues: CASSLSATNEKLFF.